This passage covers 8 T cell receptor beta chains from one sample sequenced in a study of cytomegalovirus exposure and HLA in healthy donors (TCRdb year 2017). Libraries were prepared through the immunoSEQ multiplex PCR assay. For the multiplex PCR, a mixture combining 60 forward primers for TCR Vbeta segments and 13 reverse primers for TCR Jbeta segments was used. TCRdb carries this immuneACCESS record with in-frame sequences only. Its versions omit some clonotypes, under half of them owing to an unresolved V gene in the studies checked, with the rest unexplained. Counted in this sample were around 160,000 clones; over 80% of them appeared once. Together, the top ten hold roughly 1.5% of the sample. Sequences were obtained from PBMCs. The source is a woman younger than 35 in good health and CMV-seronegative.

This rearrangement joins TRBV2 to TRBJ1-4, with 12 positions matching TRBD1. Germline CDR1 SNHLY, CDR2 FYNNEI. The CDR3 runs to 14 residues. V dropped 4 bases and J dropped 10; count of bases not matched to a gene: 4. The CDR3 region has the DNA TGTGCCAGCAGTGTTGGGACAGGGGGCGGAAAACTGTTTTTT. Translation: CASSVGTGGGKLFF.

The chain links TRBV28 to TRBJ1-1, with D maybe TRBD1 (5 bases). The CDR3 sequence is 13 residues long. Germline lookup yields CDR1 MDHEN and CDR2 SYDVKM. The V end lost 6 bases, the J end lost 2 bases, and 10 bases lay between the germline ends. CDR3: CASRDSLNTEAFF. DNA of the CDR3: TGTGCCAGCAGAGACAGTTTAAACACTGAAGCTTTCTTT.

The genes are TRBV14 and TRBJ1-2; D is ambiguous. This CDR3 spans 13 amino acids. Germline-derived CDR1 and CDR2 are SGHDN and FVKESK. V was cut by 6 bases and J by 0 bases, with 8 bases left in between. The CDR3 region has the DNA TGTGCCAGCAGTCTTCTATCTAACTATGGCTACACCTTC. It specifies CASSLLSNYGYTF.

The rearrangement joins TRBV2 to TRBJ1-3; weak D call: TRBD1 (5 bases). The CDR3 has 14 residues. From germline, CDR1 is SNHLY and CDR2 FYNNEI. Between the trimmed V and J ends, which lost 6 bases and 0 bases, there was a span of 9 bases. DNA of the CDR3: TGTGCCAGCAGCCTGGACACCTCTGGAAACACCATATATTTT. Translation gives CASSLDTSGNTIYF.

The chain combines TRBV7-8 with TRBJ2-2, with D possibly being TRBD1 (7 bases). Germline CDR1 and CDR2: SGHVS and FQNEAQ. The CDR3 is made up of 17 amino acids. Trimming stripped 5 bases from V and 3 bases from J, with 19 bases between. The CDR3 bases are TGTGCCAGCAGCCCTGCTCTAGCGAGGGGGCACACCGGGGAGCTGTTTTTT. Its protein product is CASSPALARGHTGELFF. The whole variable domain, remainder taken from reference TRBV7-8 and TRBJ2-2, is GAGVSQSPRYKVAKRGQDVALRCDPISGHVSLFWYQQALGQGPEFLTYFQNEAQLDKSGLPSDRFFAERPEGSVSTLKIQRTQQEDSAVYLCASSPALARGHTGELFFGEGSRLTVL.

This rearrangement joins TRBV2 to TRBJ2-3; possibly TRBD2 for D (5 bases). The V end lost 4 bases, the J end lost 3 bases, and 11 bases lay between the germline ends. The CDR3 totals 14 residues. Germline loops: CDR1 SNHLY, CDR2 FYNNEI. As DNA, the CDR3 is TGTGCCAGCAGTGTTACCCTAGCTACAGATACGCAGTATTTT. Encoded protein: CASSVTLATDTQYF.

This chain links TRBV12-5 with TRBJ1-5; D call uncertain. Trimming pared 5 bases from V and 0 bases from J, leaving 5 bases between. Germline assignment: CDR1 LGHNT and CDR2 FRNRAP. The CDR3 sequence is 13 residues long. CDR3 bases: TGTGCTAGTGGTGCCGGTAGCAATCAGCCCCAGCATTTT. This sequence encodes CASGAGSNQPQHF. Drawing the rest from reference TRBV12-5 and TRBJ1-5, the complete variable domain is DARVTQTPRHKVTEMGQEVTMRCQPILGHNTVFWYRQTMMQGLELLAYFRNRAPLDDSGMPKDRFSAEMPDATLATLKIQPSEPRDSAVYFCASGAGSNQPQHFGDGTRLSIL.

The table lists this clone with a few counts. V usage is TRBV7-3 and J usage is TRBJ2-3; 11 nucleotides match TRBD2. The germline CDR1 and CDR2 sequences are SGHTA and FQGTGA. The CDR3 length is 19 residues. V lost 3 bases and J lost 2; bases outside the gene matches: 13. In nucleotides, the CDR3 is TGTGCCAGCAGCTTGGCGATACCGAGACTAGCGGGGCACACAGATACGCAGTATTTT. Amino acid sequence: CASSLAIPRLAGHTDTQYF.